This TCR beta chain derives from a study of memory CD4+ T cells and cytomegalovirus serostatus. Turning to this clone: Its antigen is currently unknown.

The data were produced by immunoSEQ multiplex PCR, yet TCRdb's version contains in-frame clones alone and is incomplete. Among approximately 70,000 clones, about three quarters were seen once, and the ten largest hold roughly 4.7%. Study-level findings and limits: Repertoires predicted CMV serostatus with median bootstrapped AUC of 0.95. Of 164 reported CMV TCRbeta sequences, under 70 were found in memory CD4+ repertoires.

Single viable CD3+CD4+CD8-CD45RO+ cells were sorted as the memory CD4+ T cells. CMV serostatus came from serum IgG against pp150, pp28, p38, p52. After thawing, CD4+ T cells were positively selected. Germline CDR1 LGHNA, CDR2 YSLEER. V was cut by 1 base and J by 2 bases, with 11 bases left in between. CDR3 size: 15 residues. The origin of this receptor is an adult in good health and CMV-seropositive. Sequencing input: memory CD4+ T cells from blood. V usage is TRBV4-3 and J usage is TRBJ1-2; TRBD1 might be the D (6 bases). CDR3 protein: CASSQVGTRNYGYTF. The CDR3, as DNA: TGCGCCAGCAGCCAAGTTGGGACACGCAACTATGGCTACACCTTC.